A single sample is the source of the 13 T cell receptor beta chains below, sequenced in a study of cytomegalovirus exposure and HLA in healthy donors. The PCR used 60 Vbeta and 13 Jbeta primers. Repertoires were generated with immunoSEQ multiplex PCR, while TCRdb's copy carries only in-frame clones and drops some. The sample lists about 94,000 clones; roughly three quarters were seen once. The sample consisted of PBMCs. Receptor source: a male donor in good health and CMV-seronegative.

The chain combines TRBV5-5 with TRBJ1-1; weak D call: TRBD1 (6 bases). The germline V gene encodes CDR1 SGHKS and CDR2 YYEKEE (reference sequence). V was shortened by 4 bases and J by 1 base, with 17 bases between the two germline ends. The CDR3 spans 16 residues. The CDR3: CASSRGRTDTNTEAFF. CDR3 nucleotide sequence: TGTGCCAGCAGCCGTGGTCGGACAGATACGAACACTGAAGCTTTCTTT.

This chain joins TRBV10-3 and TRBJ2-1, with D perhaps TRBD2 (5 bases). CDR3 size: 13 residues. The germline V gene encodes CDR1 ENHRY and CDR2 SYGVKD. The V and J ends lost 3 bases and 5 bases respectively, with 8 bases between them. The CDR3 DNA follows: TGTGCCATCAGTGATCTCGGGAACAATGAGCAGTTCTTC. Translation: CAISDLGNNEQFF.

This chain uses TRBV15 with TRBJ2-7, with 8 bases that match TRBD1. The V segment lost 0 bases and the J segment 1 base; nucleotides outside the gene matches: 5. The CDR3 runs 16 residues. CDR1 and CDR2 (germline): LNHNV, YYDKDF (reference sequence). CDR3: CATSRDRTGQSYEQYF. The DNA for the CDR3 is TGTGCCACCAGCAGAGATAGGACAGGGCAATCCTACGAGCAGTACTTC.

V is TRBV9 and J is TRBJ1-6, with 8 bases fitting TRBD1. CDR3 length equals 16 residues. V dropped 4 bases and J dropped 14; count of bases not matched to a gene: 17. Looked up from germline, CDR1 is SGDLS and CDR2 is YYNGEE. The CDR3 spells CASSLHSTGALVTLHF. The DNA of the CDR3 is TGTGCCAGCAGCCTACACTCGACAGGGGCCCTTGTGACCCTCCACTTT.

This clone was counted once. The rearrangement joins TRBV6-5 to TRBJ1-2; D is undetermined. This CDR3 region has 13 residues. CDR1 is MNHEY and CDR2 is SVGAGI in the germline V gene. With 1 base removed from V and 2 bases from J, the gap between germline ends came to 5 bases. CDR3: CASSYYQNYGYTF. CDR3 sequence (DNA): TGTGCCAGCAGTTACTATCAAAACTATGGCTACACCTTC.

In its sample, this clone was seen a few times. The V call is TRBV18, the J call TRBJ2-7; TRBD1 aligns across 7 bases. The length of the CDR3 is 15 residues. Germline trimming cut 3 bases from V and 2 bases from J; bases unmatched to any gene: 7. CDR1 and CDR2 (germline): KGHSH, LQKENI. The CDR3 loop is CASSPLGQDTYEQYF. CDR3 coding DNA: TGTGCCAGCTCACCTTTAGGACAGGACACCTACGAGCAGTACTTC.

This chain connects TRBV13 to TRBJ2-3; TRBD1 matches at 10 bases. The CDR3 is 16 amino acids. The J segment lost 6 bases and the V segment lost 5 bases, leaving 11 bases of the junction unmatched. Germline-derived CDR1 and CDR2 are PRHDT and FYEKMQ (reference sequence). CDR3 sequence reads: CASSPLRQGASDTQYF. The CDR3, as DNA: TGTGCCAGCAGCCCGCTCCGACAGGGGGCTTCGGATACGCAGTATTTT.

This chain links TRBV21-1 with TRBJ1-2; the D call TRBD1 from the table was never checked on the DNA. TRBV21-1 is shown as a pseudogene. CDR3 length equals 15 residues. The CDR3 nucleotides are TGTGCCAGCAGCAGAAATAAGGACAACAACTATGGCTACACCTTC. Its translation is CASSRNKDNNYGYTF.

The CDR3 DNA reads as TGTGCCAGCAGCTCCTCAGGGGGAAGCAATGAAAAACTGTTTTTT. This gives the protein CASSSSGGSNEKLFF. The rearrangement uses TRBV13 and TRBJ1-4, with 7 bases that match TRBD1. V lost 4 bases, J lost 5 bases, and 7 bases stayed unmatched. CDR1 PRHDT and CDR2 FYEKMQ come from the germline V gene (reference sequence). CDR3 length: 15 amino acids.

The DNA of the CDR3 is TGTGCCAGCAGTTACGGGGGGGGCGAGCAGTACTTC. Protein: CASSYGGGEQYF. The chain recombines TRBV6-5 with TRBJ2-7; 7 bases map to TRBD2. V dropped 2 bases and J dropped 6; count of bases not matched to a gene: 1. Germline V lookup: CDR1 MNHEY, CDR2 SVGAGI. The CDR3 has 12 amino acids.

In its sample, this clone was seen once. The chain recombines TRBV6-5 with TRBJ1-5, with D possibly TRBD1 on 6 matching bases. The V and J ends lost 8 bases and 7 bases respectively, with 12 bases between them. This CDR3 has 12 amino acids. Germline V gives CDR1 MNHEY, CDR2 SVGAGI. The CDR3 is CASGGGRQPQHF. In DNA form, the CDR3 reads TGTGCCAGCGGGGGGGGCAGGCAGCCCCAGCATTTT.

V gene TRBV10-3 combines with J gene TRBJ1-2, with D tentatively TRBD1 (5 bases). Germline V CDR1 and CDR2: ENHRY, SYGVKD. With 3 bases removed from V and 3 bases from J, the gap between germline ends came to 14 bases. The CDR3 loop spans 15 amino acids. The CDR3 coding sequence is TGTGCCATCAGTGATCCGACAGATAACGACTATGGCTACACCTTC. Its protein is CAISDPTDNDYGYTF.

The chain is built from TRBV19 and TRBJ1-2; D is possibly TRBD1 (6 bases). This CDR3 has 14 amino acids. Trimming left V 5 bases short and J 1 base short, with 11 bases between. Germline V gives CDR1 LNHDA, CDR2 SQIVND (reference sequence). CDR3 nucleotides: TGTGCCAGTAGTTCGGGGACACTTAACTATGGCTACACCTTC. It specifies CASSSGTLNYGYTF.